This T cell receptor beta chain was documented in a study of blood T cell repertoires in COVID-19. Study-level background: Acute and convalescent COVID-19 specimens originated in the United States, Italy and Spain. PBMCs, B-cell-depleted T cells, or T cells were the source of the cDNA or gDNA that made up the material.

TCRdb's table, derived via immunoSEQ multiplex PCR, lists solely in-frame clones and lacks some. Here the sample spans roughly 69,000 clones, 88% being singletons. CDR3 length equals 14 residues. CDR1 and CDR2 from the germline V gene are SNHLY and FYNNEI. V lost 6 bases to trimming and J lost 6 bases, with 14 bases between them. The V gene is TRBV2, the J gene TRBJ2-2; maybe TRBD1 (5 bases). Sequencing was performed on peripheral blood. The clonotype comes from a human donor in a cohort sampled during active COVID-19. CDR3 nucleotide sequence: TGTGCCAGCAGGGACACAACGGGCCCCGGGGAGCTGTTTTTT. It translates to CASRDTTGPGELFF.